What follows describes a single TCR beta chain. It has no known antigen specificity. No much larger clone is present one base from it, and per-base qualities are unavailable. Inclusive of the bounding cysteine and phenylalanine, the CDR3 is 15 residues long. This entry keeps only the CDR3 DNA: 45 bases, framed from base 1. This sample is drawn from a study of tumour-infiltrating T cells in Burkitt lymphoma (dated by TCRdb to the early 2020s). Background for the entire study: All epidemiological subtypes of Burkitt lymphoma were represented among the roughly 80 patients who made up the cohort. When TCR repertoire data were correlated with clinical outcome, productive clonality turned out to predict both overall and progression-free survival, independent of established prognosticators, age at diagnosis among them. Results the study describes overall, beyond this receptor: Numerous Burkitt lymphoma patients were found to share several public clonotypes, a finding suggesting shared tumour neoantigen selection that is absent from diffuse large B-cell lymphoma.

Libraries were made using the immunoSEQ multiplex PCR assay. Entries here come from immuneACCESS through TCRdb and include only in-frame sequences with V and J called. Some clones fail to appear in such tables; in the studies checked, an unresolved V gene covers under half of the shortfall, and the cause of the remainder is unknown. The sample table contains approximately 470 clones; only one count was recorded for about a fifth of them. Around 69% of the sample comes from the top ten. The sequenced sample was tumor tissue. This sequence uses TRBV21-1 and TRBJ2-5. TRBV21-1 is shown as a pseudogene. The receptor was derived from a human donor with Burkitt lymphoma. The CDR3 reads CASSAGGGYQETQYF. The sequenced DNA: TGTGCCAGCAGCGCCGGGGGCGGGTACCAAGAGACCCAGTACTTC.